This is a list of T cell receptor beta chains from one sample in a study of blood T cells in healthy people across ages. Via MiXCR, TCRdb re-called the 5' RACE reads, giving one row per CDR3 protein. Here the sample spans 710,000 or so distinct CDR3 sequences, 20% to 25% being singletons. Sequencing used blood. Receptors originate from a man between 65 and 85 years old in good health. The CDR3 runs from the conserved cysteine through the conserved F or W. The D gene is left open where the match is weak. Size is omitted from some rows. Given values are once, few, many or a class for expanded clones.

J | size | V | length | D | DNA | CDR3
TRBJ1-2 | few | TRBV2 | 14 | - | TGTGCCAGCAGTGATATAGCGAACGTCTATGGCTACACCTTC | CASSDIANVYGYTF
TRBJ2-5 | - | TRBV20-1 | 16 | TRBD2 | TGCAGTGCTAGAGATCTGGTAGCGGGGGTCCAAGAGACCCAGTACTTC | CSARDLVAGVQETQYF
TRBJ1-5 | few | TRBV20-1 | 13 | - | TGCAGTGCTATAAGGGGGAGCAATCAGCCCCAGCATTTT | CSAIRGSNQPQHF
TRBJ2-1 | - | TRBV3-1 | 16 | - | TGTGCCAGCAGCCACCTACGGCAGAGCTCCTACAATGAGCAGTTCTTC | CASSHLRQSSYNEQFF
TRBJ1-1 | few | TRBV7-2 | 13 | - | TGTGCCAGCAAATCAGGTTTGCCCACTGAAGCTTTCTTT | CASKSGLPTEAFF
TRBJ1-6 | - | TRBV5-1 | 14 | - | TGCGCCAGCAGCTTCTCGACAGCTAATTCACCCCTCCACTTT | CASSFSTANSPLHF
TRBJ2-5 | few | TRBV29-1 | 12 | - | TGCAGCGTTGCGGTGCAGGGGTATGAGCAGTACTTC | CSVAVQGYEQYF
TRBJ2-1 | many | TRBV12-3/TRBV12-4 | 15 | TRBD2 | TGTGCCAGCAGTTCCCAGCGGGGACCCTACAATGAGCAGTTCTTC | CASSSQRGPYNEQFF
TRBJ2-5 | - | TRBV6-6 | 13 | TRBD2 | TGTGCCAGCAGTTACCTTAGCGGGGGTGGTCAGTACTTC | CASSYLSGGGQYF
TRBJ1-2 | few | TRBV12-3/TRBV12-4 | 16 | TRBD1 | TGTGCCAGCAGTTTATCCCTCGGCGACAGGGTGGTTGGCTACACCTTC | CASSLSLGDRVVGYTF
TRBJ2-7 | - | TRBV10-2 | 15 | - | TGCGCCAGCTTCCAGACGGGAGTCGCGGTGGGCGAGCAGTACTTC | CASFQTGVAVGEQYF
TRBJ1-1 | few | TRBV15 | 17 | - | TGTGCCACCAGCAGAGATCTAATTCGGCAGAAAGGCACTGAAGCTTTCTTT | CATSRDLIRQKGTEAFF
TRBJ2-3 | - | TRBV28 | 17 | - | TGTGCCAGCAGTTTAGGGGGGGGCGGGGGTTTCACAGATACGCAGTATTTT | CASSLGGGGGFTDTQYF
TRBJ2-7 | once | TRBV29-1 | 15 | - | TGCAGCGCATCCGGGACACAGTTAAGCTCCTACGAGCAGTACTTC | CSASGTQLSSYEQYF
TRBJ1-1 | - | TRBV7-2 | 13 | - | TGTGCCTGCAGCTCAGGGATGAACACTGAAGCTTTCTTT | CACSSGMNTEAFF
TRBJ2-5 | - | TRBV24-1 | 19 | TRBD2 | TGTGCCACCAGTGTCACCGGGGGACTAGCGGGAGGATTCCAAGAGGCCCAGTACTTC | CATSVTGGLAGGFQEAQYF
TRBJ2-5 | many | TRBV29-1 | 11 | - | TGCAGCGTTGTTGGTAGAGAGACCCAGTACTTC | CSVVGRETQYF
TRBJ2-1 | few | TRBV15 | 17 | TRBD2 | TGTGCCACCAGCAGAGTGGGACTAGCGGGGAGACACAATGAGCAGTTCTTC | CATSRVGLAGRHNEQFF
TRBJ1-2 | - | TRBV6-5 | 14 | TRBD1 | TGTGCCAGCAAACACGGGGACAGGGCGAATGGCTACACCTTC | CASKHGDRANGYTF
TRBJ2-3 | - | TRBV19 | 14 | - | TGTGCCAGTAGGCAAGTAGGGGGCACAGATACGCAGTATTTT | CASRQVGGTDTQYF
TRBJ2-1 | few | TRBV4-2 | 14 | TRBD2 | TGTGCCAGCAGCCAAGTAGCGGGTATAATTGAGCAGTTCTTC | CASSQVAGIIEQFF
TRBJ2-1 | - | TRBV28 | 15 | TRBD1 | TGTGCCAGCAGTTACTTGACAGGGGGTGACAATGAGCAGTTCTTC | CASSYLTGGDNEQFF
TRBJ2-4 | few | TRBV29-1 | 13 | - | TGCAGCGTCTACGACAGACCCAAAAACATTCAGTACTTC | CSVYDRPKNIQYF
TRBJ2-5 | - | TRBV7-2 | 16 | TRBD2 | TGTGCCAGCAGCTTAGGGGGACTAGCGCGGCAAGAGACCCAGTACTTC | CASSLGGLARQETQYF
TRBJ2-1 | - | TRBV14 | 14 | - | TGTGCCCGCAGCCCAGCGACCTTTTACAATGAGCAGTTCTTC | CARSPATFYNEQFF
TRBJ1-2 | - | TRBV28 | 15 | TRBD1 | TGTGCCAGCAGTTCTACAGGGGCGGAGGGCTATGGCTACACCTTC | CASSSTGAEGYGYTF
TRBJ1-5 | - | TRBV20-1 | 13 | - | TGCAGTGCTAGAGGGTGGGGCTATCAGCCCCAGCATTTT | CSARGWGYQPQHF
TRBJ1-1 | - | TRBV7-9 | 13 | TRBD1 | TGTGCCAGCAGCAAACAGGGGGACACTGAAGCTTTCTTT | CASSKQGDTEAFF
TRBJ2-3 | - | TRBV7-8 | 15 | TRBD2 | TGTGCCAGCAGCTCCGGGACTACCGTTACCAATACGCAGTATTTT | CASSSGTTVTNTQYF
TRBJ2-1 | few | TRBV12-3/TRBV12-4 | 12 | TRBD2 | TGTGCCACGGGGGGTATCTACAATGAGCAGTTCTTC | CATGGIYNEQFF
TRBJ2-4 | - | TRBV6-5 | 13 | - | TGTGCCAGCAGTTACTCCCGGGAGCGCATTCAGTACTTC | CASSYSRERIQYF
TRBJ1-2 | - | TRBV29-1 | 13 | - | TGCAGCGTTGGAGACAGCAGAAACTATGGCTACACCTTC | CSVGDSRNYGYTF
TRBJ2-1 | - | TRBV20-1 | 14 | TRBD2 | TGCAGTGCTCCCGGGACTAGCGGGGGCGGGGAGCAGTTCTTC | CSAPGTSGGGEQFF
TRBJ2-6 | few | TRBV6-6 | 19 | TRBD1 | TGTGCCAGCAGTTACCCTCCGGGACAGGGGAAGTCTGGGGCCAACGTCCTGACTTTC | CASSYPPGQGKSGANVLTF
TRBJ1-3 | - | TRBV6-6 | 14 | - | TGTGCCAGCAGTGCGGACGGGCGGGGAAACACCATATATTTT | CASSADGRGNTIYF
TRBJ2-2 | - | TRBV20-1 | 11 | - | TGCAGTGCTAGACAAACCGGGGAGCTGTTTTTT | CSARQTGELFF
TRBJ1-1 | - | TRBV20-1 | 12 | - | TGCAGTGCTTTGACAGGGAACACTGAAGCTTTCTTT | CSALTGNTEAFF
TRBJ2-1 | - | TRBV3-1 | 16 | TRBD1 | TGTGCCAGCAGGCGGACAGGGGCGGGCTCCTACAATGAGCAGTTCTTC | CASRRTGAGSYNEQFF
TRBJ1-5 | - | TRBV12-3/TRBV12-4 | 12 | - | TGTGCCAGCAGTACGGACGGCCAGCCCCAGCATTTT | CASSTDGQPQHF
TRBJ2-5 | few | TRBV29-1 | 13 | - | TGCAGCGTTGCTGAGGCTAGCCAAGAGACCCAGTACTTC | CSVAEASQETQYF
TRBJ1-2 | - | TRBV2 | 13 | - | TGTGCCAGCAGGGTAGAGGCCTCGGGTGGCTACACCTTC | CASRVEASGGYTF
TRBJ2-5 | - | TRBV28 | 16 | TRBD2 | TGTGCCAGCAGTTTATTACCAGCGGGGGGGCAAGAGACCCAGTACTTC | CASSLLPAGGQETQYF
TRBJ2-3 | - | TRBV24-1 | 16 | - | TGTGCCACCCAGAAGGGCGGCAAATATGGCACAGATACGCAGTATTTT | CATQKGGKYGTDTQYF
TRBJ2-7 | - | TRBV28 | 14 | - | TGTGCCAGCAGTTTATCCCCCAGCTCCTACGAGCAGTACTTC | CASSLSPSSYEQYF
TRBJ2-1 | - | TRBV20-1 | 13 | TRBD2 | TGCAGTGCTAGATGGACTAGCGGGGACCCGCAGTTCTTC | CSARWTSGDPQFF
TRBJ1-5 | many | TRBV20-1 | 12 | - | TGCAGTGTAACGGACAGCAATCAGCCCCAGCATTTT | CSVTDSNQPQHF
TRBJ2-5 | few | TRBV5-1 | 15 | TRBD1 | TGCGCCAGCAGCTTACGGACAGGGGGATCGGAGACCCAGTACTTC | CASSLRTGGSETQYF
TRBJ1-5 | - | TRBV28 | 14 | - | TGTGCCAGCAGTGCCGCAGGGCAGGTTCAGCCCCAGCATTTT | CASSAAGQVQPQHF
TRBJ2-5 | few | TRBV5-6 | 17 | TRBD2 | TGTGCCAGCAGATGGACTAGCGGGGGGGCTTTCCAAGAGACCCAGTACTTC | CASRWTSGGAFQETQYF
TRBJ2-7 | few | TRBV5-1 | 15 | - | TGCGCCAGCAGCCCTACGACCGGGAATCTCTACGAGCAGTACTTC | CASSPTTGNLYEQYF
TRBJ2-1 | few | TRBV6-2/TRBV6-3 | 13 | - | TGTGCCAGCAGTTACTCGTGGTCCAATGAGCAGTTCTTC | CASSYSWSNEQFF